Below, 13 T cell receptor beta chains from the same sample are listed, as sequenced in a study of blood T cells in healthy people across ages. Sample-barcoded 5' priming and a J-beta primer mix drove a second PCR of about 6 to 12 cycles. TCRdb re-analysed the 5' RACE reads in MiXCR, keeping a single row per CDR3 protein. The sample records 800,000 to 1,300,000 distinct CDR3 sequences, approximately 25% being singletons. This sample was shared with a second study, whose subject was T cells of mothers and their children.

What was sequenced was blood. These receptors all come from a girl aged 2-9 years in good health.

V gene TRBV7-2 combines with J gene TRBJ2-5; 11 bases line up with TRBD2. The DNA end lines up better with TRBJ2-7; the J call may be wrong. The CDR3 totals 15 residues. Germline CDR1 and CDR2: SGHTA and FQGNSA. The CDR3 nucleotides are TGTGCCAGCAGCCAAGCACTAGCGGGAGAAAACGAGCAGTACTTC. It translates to CASSQALAGENEQYF.

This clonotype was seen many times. This chain's CDR3 is CASSRIPGDTQYF. The CDR3 coding sequence is TGTGCCAGCAGCCGAATTCCGGGGGATACGCAGTATTTT. This sequence joins TRBV11-1 and TRBJ2-3, with D maybe TRBD2 (5 bases). The CDR3 has 13 residues. CDR1 is SGHAT, CDR2 FQDESV, per germline (reference sequence). V lost 5 bases to trimming and J lost 6 bases, with 12 bases between them.

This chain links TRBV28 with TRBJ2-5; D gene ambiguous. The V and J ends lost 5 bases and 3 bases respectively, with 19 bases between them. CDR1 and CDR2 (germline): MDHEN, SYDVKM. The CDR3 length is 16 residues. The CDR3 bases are TGTGCCAGCAGTCCGCTTTATGGGAAGTTAGAAGAGACCCAGTACTTC. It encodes CASSPLYGKLEETQYF. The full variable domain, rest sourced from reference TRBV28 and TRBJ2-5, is DVKVTQSSRYLVKRTGEKVFLECVQDMDHENMFWYRQDPGLGLRLIYFSYDVKMKEKGDIPEGYSVSREKKERFSLILESASTNQTSMYLCASSPLYGKLEETQYFGPGTRLLVL.

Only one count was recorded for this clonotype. The CDR3 DNA reads as TGTGCCAGCAGCCTAACCCGGACAGGATTGACTAACTATGGCTACACCTTC. It specifies CASSLTRTGLTNYGYTF. The V call is TRBV28, the J call TRBJ1-2; 7 bases map to TRBD1. Trimming took 6 bases from V and 0 from J; bases not matched to a gene: 13. CDR1 is MDHEN, CDR2 SYDVKM, per germline. The CDR3 has 17 amino acids.

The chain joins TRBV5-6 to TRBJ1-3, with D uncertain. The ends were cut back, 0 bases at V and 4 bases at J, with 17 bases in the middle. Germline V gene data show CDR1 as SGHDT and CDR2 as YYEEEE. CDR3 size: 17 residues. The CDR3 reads CASSLESVFNLGNTIYF. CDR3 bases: TGTGCCAGCAGCTTGGAGTCGGTCTTCAATTTAGGAAACACCATATATTTT.

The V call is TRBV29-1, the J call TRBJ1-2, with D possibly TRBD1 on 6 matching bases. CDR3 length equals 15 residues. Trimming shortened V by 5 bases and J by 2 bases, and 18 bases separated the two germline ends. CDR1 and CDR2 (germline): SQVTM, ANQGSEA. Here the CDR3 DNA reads TGCAGCGTTCCCGCTTTTGGGGGGCCGAACTATGGCTACACCTTC. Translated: CSVPAFGGPNYGYTF. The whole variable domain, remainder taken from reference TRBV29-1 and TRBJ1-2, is SAVISQKPSRDICQRGTSLTIQCQVDSQVTMMFWYRQQPGQSLTLIATANQGSEATYESGFVIDKFPISRPNLTFSTLTVSNMSPEDSSIYLCSVPAFGGPNYGYTFGSGTRLTVV.

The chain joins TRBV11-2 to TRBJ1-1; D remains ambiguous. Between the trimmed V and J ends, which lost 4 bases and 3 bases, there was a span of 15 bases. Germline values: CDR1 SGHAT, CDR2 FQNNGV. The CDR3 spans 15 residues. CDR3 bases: TGTGCCAGCAGCTCCTTAGTAGCGGGTGACACTGAAGCTTTCTTT. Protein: CASSSLVAGDTEAFF.

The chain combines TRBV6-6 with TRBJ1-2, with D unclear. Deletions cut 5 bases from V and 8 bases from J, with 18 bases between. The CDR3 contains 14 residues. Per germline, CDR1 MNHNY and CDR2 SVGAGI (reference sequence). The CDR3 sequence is CASSLVQRPEGYTF. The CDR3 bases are TGTGCCAGCAGTCTAGTCCAGAGACCTGAGGGCTACACCTTC.

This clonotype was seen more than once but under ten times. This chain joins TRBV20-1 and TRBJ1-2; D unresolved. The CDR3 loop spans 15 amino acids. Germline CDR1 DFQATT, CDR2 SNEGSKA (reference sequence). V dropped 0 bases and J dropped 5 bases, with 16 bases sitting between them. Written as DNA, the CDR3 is TGCAGTGCTAGAGATTCGACCCGAGGGATATATGGCTACACCTTC. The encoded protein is CSARDSTRGIYGYTF.

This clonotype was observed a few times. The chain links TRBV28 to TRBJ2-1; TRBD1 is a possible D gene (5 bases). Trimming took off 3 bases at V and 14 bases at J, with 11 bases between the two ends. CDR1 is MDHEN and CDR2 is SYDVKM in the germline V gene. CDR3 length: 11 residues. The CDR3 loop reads CASSFDLREFF. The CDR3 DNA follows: TGTGCCAGCAGTTTTGATCTCAGGGAGTTCTTC. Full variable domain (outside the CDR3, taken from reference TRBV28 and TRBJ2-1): DVKVTQSSRYLVKRTGEKVFLECVQDMDHENMFWYRQDPGLGLRLIYFSYDVKMKEKGDIPEGYSVSREKKERFSLILESASTNQTSMYLCASSFDLREFFGPGTRLTVL.

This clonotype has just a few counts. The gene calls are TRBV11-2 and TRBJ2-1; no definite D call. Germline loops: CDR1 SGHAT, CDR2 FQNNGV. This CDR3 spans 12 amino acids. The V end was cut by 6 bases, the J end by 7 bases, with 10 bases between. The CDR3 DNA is TGTGCCAGCAGTCAAAACGAGAATGAGCAGTTCTTC. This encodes CASSQNENEQFF.

The CDR3 DNA is TGTGCCAGCAGTTTAGGTACTCCTCAAGAGACCCAGTACTTC. Protein product: CASSLGTPQETQYF. The chain uses TRBV28 and TRBJ2-5; D is unresolved. V gave up 2 bases and J gave up 2 bases, with 9 bases separating them. Germline CDR1 is MDHEN and CDR2 is SYDVKM. This CDR3 has 14 residues. The variable domain in full, completed from reference TRBV28 and TRBJ2-5, reads DVKVTQSSRYLVKRTGEKVFLECVQDMDHENMFWYRQDPGLGLRLIYFSYDVKMKEKGDIPEGYSVSREKKERFSLILESASTNQTSMYLCASSLGTPQETQYFGPGTRLLVL.

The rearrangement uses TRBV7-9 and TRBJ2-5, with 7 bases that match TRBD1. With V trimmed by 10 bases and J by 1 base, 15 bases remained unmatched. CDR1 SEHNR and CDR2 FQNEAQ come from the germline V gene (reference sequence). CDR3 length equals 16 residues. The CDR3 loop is CAILKGASTLQETQYF. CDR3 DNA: TGTGCCATCCTAAAGGGGGCCTCTACCCTCCAAGAGACCCAGTACTTC.